The 18 T cell receptor beta chains listed next were all sequenced from one sample in a study of blood T cell repertoires in COVID-19 (TCRdb year 2020). Library creation used the immunoSEQ multiplex PCR assay. The immuneACCESS repertoire file appears here via TCRdb, limited to in-frame rearrangements. These files lack a portion of the clones; in checked studies, under half of the deficit traces to unresolved V genes, and the cause of the others is not known. This sample lists about half a million clones; approximately 85% were detected once. Approximately 2.9% of the sample is in the top ten clones. Source material: peripheral blood. The source is a human donor in a cohort sampled during active COVID-19.

V gene TRBV3-1 (or the pseudogene TRBV3-2) combines with J gene TRBJ1-4; TRBD1 aligns across 7 bases. From germline, CDR1 is LGHDT and CDR2 YNNKEL (reference sequence). This CDR3 contains 12 residues. V lost 7 bases, J lost 7 bases, and 3 bases stayed unmatched. The CDR3 DNA is TGTGCCAGCAACACAGGGGCTGAAAAACTGTTTTTT. Translated, it gives CASNTGAEKLFF.

The J gene is TRBJ2-5, the V gene TRBV5-1, with TRBD2 identical over 7 bases. Germline CDR1 reads SGHRS; CDR2 reads YFSETQ. This CDR3 spans 16 amino acids. With 0 bases clipped from V and 3 bases from J, the junction kept 8 bases outside the gene matches. The CDR3 DNA sequence: TGCGCCAGCAGCTTGGTTGTAGGGGACTACGAAGAGACCCAGTACTTC. Amino acid sequence: CASSLVVGDYEETQYF.

The chain uses TRBV3-1 (or the pseudogene TRBV3-2) and TRBJ2-7, with no clear D. Trimming stripped 5 bases from V and 1 base from J, with 9 bases between. From germline, CDR1 is LGHDT and CDR2 YNNKEL (reference sequence). The CDR3 extends over 13 amino acids. The CDR3 reads CASSALLSYEQYF. DNA of the CDR3: TGTGCCAGCAGCGCACTCTTATCCTACGAGCAGTACTTC.

V usage is TRBV28 and J usage is TRBJ1-5; D not resolved. The CDR3 extends over 12 amino acids. Per the germline V gene, CDR1 is MDHEN and CDR2 is SYDVKM. Trimming took off 5 bases at V and 10 bases at J, with 12 bases between the two ends. The CDR3 coding sequence is TGTGCCAGCAGTCCCAACAACCCCCCCCAGCATTTT. This codes for CASSPNNPPQHF.

The rearrangement uses TRBV19 and TRBJ1-2, with 7 positions matching TRBD1. The CDR3 runs to 14 residues. With V trimmed by 6 bases and J by 1 base, 5 bases remained unmatched. CDR1 is LNHDA, CDR2 SQIVND, per germline (reference sequence). CDR3 sequence reads: CASSLAGGNYGYTF. The CDR3 DNA reads as TGTGCCAGTAGCTTAGCAGGGGGTAACTATGGCTACACCTTC.

The genes are TRBV7-9 and TRBJ2-3, with D maybe TRBD1 (6 bases). The CDR3 is made up of 16 amino acids. Germline V CDR1 and CDR2: SEHNR, FQNEAQ (reference sequence). Trimming pared 1 base from V and 5 bases from J, leaving 16 bases between. The CDR3 bases are TGTGCCAGCAGCTTAGATACAGGGTGGGATGGAGATACGCAGTATTTT. It specifies CASSLDTGWDGDTQYF.

The rearrangement uses TRBV7-9 and TRBJ1-4; 9 nucleotides line up with TRBD1. The CDR3 has 14 amino acids. The V gene end was trimmed by 3 bases and the J gene end by 8 bases; junction bases not matched to a gene: 4. The germline CDR1 and CDR2 sequences are SEHNR and FQNEAQ (reference sequence). The CDR3 DNA reads TGTGCCAGCAGCTTGGGGGACAGGGAGGAAAAACTGTTTTTT. This gives the protein CASSLGDREEKLFF.

This rearrangement joins TRBV4-1 to TRBJ2-3; TRBD2 is a possible D gene (6 bases). CDR3 length: 13 residues. The germline gives CDR1 MGHRA, CDR2 YSYEKL. V was clipped by 0 bases and J by 10 bases, with 11 bases between them. The CDR3 DNA reads as TGCGCCAGCAGCCAAGAATTAGCGGACGCGCAGTATTTT. It specifies CASSQELADAQYF.

The rearrangement links TRBV3-1 (or the pseudogene TRBV3-2) to TRBJ2-7, with TRBD1 as a possible D gene (6 bases). The CDR3 has 13 residues. Trimming shortened V by 1 base and J by 6 bases, and 10 bases separated the two germline ends. Per the germline V gene, CDR1 is LGHDT and CDR2 is YNNKEL (reference sequence). The CDR3 DNA follows: TGTGCCAGCAGCCAAGGGCAGGGGCTCGAGCAGTACTTC. Protein sequence: CASSQGQGLEQYF.

The chain links TRBV24-1 to TRBJ2-5; 7 nucleotides line up with TRBD2. This CDR3 has 13 residues. V gave up 12 bases and J gave up 4 bases; unmatched junction bases: 10. Germline V gives CDR1 KGHDR, CDR2 SFDVKD. The CDR3 nucleotides are TGTGCCGCTCGGCGCGGGGGTCGAGAGACCCAGTACTTC. This gives the protein CAARRGGRETQYF.

The rearrangement links TRBV20-1 to TRBJ2-1; D unresolved. The CDR3 is 10 residues long. The V and J ends lost 8 bases and 6 bases respectively, with 8 bases between them. The V gene's germline CDR1 is DFQATT and CDR2 SNEGSKA (reference sequence). The DNA for the CDR3 is TGCAGTCCCTCGTCCAATGAGCAGTTCTTC. It translates to CSPSSNEQFF.

The chain employs TRBV7-2 and TRBJ2-7, with D possibly TRBD1 on 5 matching bases. This CDR3 is built from 17 residues. V was cut by 5 bases and J by 1 base, with 21 bases left in between. Germline V gives CDR1 SGHTA, CDR2 FQGNSA. CDR3 loop: CASSPRLPGAASYEQYF. The CDR3 DNA sequence: TGTGCCAGCAGCCCCCGCCTCCCTGGGGCGGCTTCCTACGAGCAGTACTTC.

The J gene is TRBJ1-5, the V gene TRBV28; possible D gene TRBD1, 5 bases. This CDR3 region has 15 residues. Trimming left V 6 bases short and J 2 bases short, with 14 bases between. Germline loops: CDR1 MDHEN, CDR2 SYDVKM. The CDR3 region is CASSPGGGGNQPQHF. CDR3 nucleotide sequence: TGTGCCAGCAGCCCCGGGGGAGGGGGCAATCAGCCCCAGCATTTT.

The chain links TRBV5-1 to TRBJ2-1, with TRBD2 identical over 8 bases. The ends lost 3 bases at V and 4 bases at J; junction bases unmatched: 12. Germline V CDR1 and CDR2: SGHRS, YFSETQ. The CDR3 consists of 17 residues. The DNA for the CDR3 is TGCGCCAGCAGCTCGGGGTTAGCGGGAAGGGGTTACAATGAGCAGTTCTTC. Its translation is CASSSGLAGRGYNEQFF.

CDR3 residues: CASSPGTGLYEQYF. CDR3 nucleotides: TGTGCCAGCAGCCCCGGGACAGGTCTCTACGAGCAGTACTTC. This chain links TRBV5-5 with TRBJ2-7; 8 bases agree with TRBD1. This CDR3 region has 14 residues. The germline V gene has CDR1 SGHKS and CDR2 YYEKEE (reference sequence). Trimming at V came to 4 bases and at J to 3 bases, leaving 6 bases not matched to a gene.

The rearrangement joins TRBV5-4 to TRBJ2-7; 11 bases map to TRBD2. V shed 5 bases and J 7 bases; nucleotides not matched to a gene: 5. There are 13 residues in the CDR3. Germline V gives CDR1 SGHNT, CDR2 YYREEE (reference sequence). The CDR3 is CASRLAGESEQYF. The CDR3 DNA reads TGTGCCAGCAGACTAGCGGGAGAGTCGGAGCAGTACTTC.

The CDR3 DNA reads TGTGCCTGGAGTGTCTTCGGGTTCGTGGATGAGCAGTTCTTC. Encoded protein: CAWSVFGFVDEQFF. This chain uses TRBV30 with TRBJ2-1, with no clear D. The CDR3 loop spans 14 amino acids. Germline loops: CDR1 GTSNPN, CDR2 SVGIG (reference sequence). V lost 0 bases, J lost 8 bases, and 14 bases lay in between.

This clone was detected a few times. V usage is TRBV2 and J usage is TRBJ2-3, with 11 nucleotides matching TRBD2. The length of the CDR3 is 15 residues. Germline lookup yields CDR1 SNHLY and CDR2 FYNNEI. V shed 8 bases, J shed 2 bases, and the junction held 6 bases outside the gene matches. CDR3 DNA: TGTGCCAGCGCCAGACTAGCGGGACTCACAGATACGCAGTATTTT. Translated: CASARLAGLTDTQYF.